The text below deals with one TCR beta chain. No antigen is known for it. Produced via immunoSEQ multiplex PCR; TCRdb's table is partial and in-frame only. The table records about 98,000 clones, 82% of them present only once. The data are from a study of radiotherapy plus CTLA-4 blockade in lung cancer. Germline values: CDR1 SGHTS, CDR2 YDEGEE. Trimming removed 3 bases at V and 0 bases at J, with 10 bases between. This CDR3 has 15 residues. Study conclusions and caveats: After radiotherapy and ipilimumab, tumor-derived clones expanded in peripheral blood.

This specimen was peripheral blood, taken from a patient treated with radiotherapy plus ipilimumab. This clonotype was sampled from a human donor with non-small cell lung cancer who had a partial response to radiotherapy plus ipilimumab. The V call is TRBV5-8, the J call TRBJ1-5; possible D gene TRBD1, 5 bases. The CDR3 DNA follows: TGTGCCAGCAGCTCCCGACAGTATAGCAATCAGCCCCAGCATTTT. It codes for CASSSRQYSNQPQHF.